The next 23 T cell receptor beta chains were all read from a single sample in a study of T cells in Graves' hyperthyroidism and ophthalmopathy (dated by TCRdb to about 2019). Libraries were made using multiplex PCR. TCRdb shows the sequencer as Illumina HiSeq 2000. The TCR beta CDR3 regions were amplified from the RNA transcripts. The first round of RT-PCR for the TCR CDR3 was performed with the HTBI primer set and the Qiagen OneStep RT-PCR kit. Starting from the raw public reads, TCRdb applied fastp trimming at Q25, assembled clones with MiXCR and retained in-frame beta chains. Duplicate CDR3 protein sequences are folded into a single record with the most common DNA and genes. This sample is represented by 650,000 to 850,000 distinct CDR3 sequences; approximately 19% of them were singletons. The top ten hold approximately 16% of the sample. Input material: blood. Receptor source: a woman between 50 and 59 years old with Graves' hyperthyroidism that later progressed to Graves' ophthalmopathy.

This clonotype has only a few counts. The gene calls are TRBV27 and TRBJ1-5, with TRBD1 matching 9 bases. There are 14 residues in the CDR3. The germline V gene encodes CDR1 MNHEY and CDR2 SMNVEV (reference sequence). V gave up 6 bases and J gave up 3 bases; unmatched junction bases: 3. This CDR3 reads CASRGTGFNQPQHF. In nucleotides, the CDR3 is TGTGCCAGCAGGGGGACAGGGTTCAATCAGCCCCAGCATTTT.

Only a few counts were recorded for this clonotype. V and J are TRBV7-2 and TRBJ1-2; D is possibly TRBD1 (5 bases). The CDR3 runs to 15 residues. Trimming removed 6 bases from V and 3 bases from J, with 17 bases in between. Per germline, CDR1 SGHTA and CDR2 FQGNSA. CDR3 protein: CASSRGGTRDYGYTF. CDR3 nucleotides: TGTGCCAGCAGTCGCGGGGGGACTAGAGACTATGGCTACACCTTC.

This clonotype was found a few times. At one end the junction does not follow the germline gene, possibly because of a read error. This sequence joins TRBV7-7 and TRBJ2-3; 7 nucleotides align to TRBD2. The germline CDR1 and CDR2 sequences are SSHAT and FNYEAQ (reference sequence). The CDR3 is made up of 16 amino acids. The CDR3 is CASSLGAGVLGDTQYF. In DNA form, the CDR3 reads TGTGCTAGCAGCTTAGGCGCGGGGGTACTCGGAGATACGCAGTATTTT. Supplemented by reference TRBV7-7 and TRBJ2-3, the full variable domain reads GAGVSQSPRYKVTKRGQDVTLRCDPISSHATLYWYQQALGQGPEFLTYFNYEAQPDKSGLPSDRFSAERPEGSISTLTIQRTEQRDSAMYRCASSLGAGVLGDTQYFGPGTRLTVL.

This clonotype showed up just a few times. J is TRBJ1-4 and V is TRBV30, with D possibly TRBD1 on 5 matching bases. Per the germline V gene, CDR1 is GTSNPN and CDR2 is SVGIG (reference sequence). The CDR3 runs 15 residues. Trimming took off 0 bases at V and 0 bases at J, with 8 bases between the two ends. CDR3 bases: TGTGCCTGGAGTGTAGGGGTTGCAACTAATGAAAAACTGTTTTTT. Amino acid sequence: CAWSVGVATNEKLFF.

The rearrangement uses TRBV19 and TRBJ1-2; D gene unclear. Germline V gene sequence: CDR1 LNHDA, CDR2 SQIVND (reference sequence). The CDR3 length is 13 residues. Trimming took 6 bases from V and 4 from J, leaving 12 bases between them. CDR3 residues: CASREDKRYGYTF. The CDR3 coding sequence is TGTGCCAGTAGGGAAGACAAGCGCTATGGCTACACCTTC.

The chain combines TRBV6-6 with TRBJ2-1, with 10 bases lining up with TRBD1. The V segment lost 3 bases and the J segment 4 bases; nucleotides outside the gene matches: 6. Germline assignment: CDR1 MNHNY and CDR2 SVGAGI (reference sequence). The CDR3 covers 16 residues. The CDR3, as DNA: TGTGCCAGCAGTTATCCGCGGGACAGGGGTTACAATGAGCAGTTCTTC. It encodes CASSYPRDRGYNEQFF.

The chain uses TRBV29-1 and TRBJ1-2, with 9 bases aligning to TRBD1. Unmatched junction bases numbered 4, after V lost 1 base and J lost 4 bases. The CDR3 loop spans 14 amino acids. Germline assignment: CDR1 SQVTM and CDR2 ANQGSEA. The CDR3 DNA is TGCAGCGTTGAAGGGGACAGGGTTTTCTATGGCTACACCTTC. It translates to CSVEGDRVFYGYTF.

This clonotype has a count of ten or more. The V gene is TRBV2, the J gene TRBJ1-1, with 10 nucleotides matching TRBD1. The CDR3 length is 14 residues. The V gene's germline CDR1 is SNHLY and CDR2 FYNNEI. Trimming took 6 bases from V and 8 from J; bases not matched to a gene: 9. CDR3 DNA: TGTGCCAGCAGGCTCCGGGACAGGGGACGGGAAGCTTTCTTT. It translates to CASRLRDRGREAFF.

This clonotype has just a few counts. The chain couples TRBV6-1 to TRBJ2-4; 15 positions agree with TRBD2. The CDR3 extends over 15 amino acids. After removal of 6 bases from V and 6 bases from J, the junction contained 3 bases not matched to a gene. Germline loops: CDR1 MNHNS, CDR2 SASEGT. The CDR3 DNA is TGTGCCAGCAGCCGGACTAGCGGGGGGGGAAACATTCAGTACTTC. Amino acid sequence: CASSRTSGGGNIQYF.

The V and J genes are TRBV6-5 and TRBJ2-2, with D tentatively TRBD1 (6 bases). This CDR3 is built from 15 residues. Trimming shortened V by 2 bases and J by 0 bases, and 7 bases separated the two germline ends. CDR1 and CDR2 from the germline V gene are MNHEY and SVGAGI. CDR3 sequence: CASSYGTSNTGELFF. The CDR3 bases are TGTGCCAGCAGTTACGGGACATCGAACACCGGGGAGCTGTTTTTT.

This chain links TRBV5-5 with TRBJ2-3; 10 bases agree with TRBD1. This CDR3 is built from 15 residues. V gave up 4 bases and J gave up 4 bases; unmatched junction bases: 6. Germline V gene data show CDR1 as SGHKS and CDR2 as YYEKEE (reference sequence). The CDR3 reads CASSLDRGQSDTQYF. CDR3 sequence (DNA): TGTGCCAGCAGCCTCGACAGGGGGCAGTCAGATACGCAGTATTTT.

The V gene is TRBV6-1, the J gene TRBJ1-1; 7 nucleotides agree with TRBD1. Germline V gives CDR1 MNHNS, CDR2 SASEGT. CDR3 size: 15 residues. V trimming: 5 bases; J trimming: 4 bases; junction bases outside the gene matches: 10. CDR3: CASSSTGSLITEAFF. The CDR3 DNA sequence: TGTGCCAGCAGTTCGACAGGGAGTCTTATCACTGAAGCTTTCTTT.

This clonotype has ten or more counts. The chain has TRBV7-9 and TRBJ2-5; 9 bases line up with TRBD1. Germline trimming cut 5 bases from V and 5 bases from J; bases unmatched to any gene: 9. Germline values: CDR1 SEHNR, CDR2 FQNEAQ (reference sequence). The CDR3 contains 15 residues. The CDR3 sequence: CASSIRQGDSETQYF. CDR3 DNA: TGTGCCAGCAGCATTAGACAGGGGGACTCGGAGACCCAGTACTTC.

This clonotype has a count of ten or more. The chain combines TRBV4-2 with TRBJ1-5; TRBD1 matches 7 bases. CDR3 size: 14 residues. V shed 3 bases, J shed 4 bases, and the junction held 3 bases outside the gene matches. Looked up from germline, CDR1 is LGHNA and CDR2 is YNFKEQ. The CDR3 is CASSQPQGNQPQHF. CDR3 bases: TGTGCCAGCAGCCAGCCACAGGGGAATCAGCCCCAGCATTTT.

The chain has TRBV24-1 and TRBJ2-1, with 7 nucleotides matching TRBD2. With V trimmed by 7 bases and J by 1 base, 9 bases remained unmatched. This CDR3 has 16 residues. The germline V gene encodes CDR1 KGHDR and CDR2 SFDVKD. In DNA, the CDR3 is TGTGCCACCAGAGGGTGGGGGGGAAGTTCCTACAATGAGCAGTTCTTC. This encodes CATRGWGGSSYNEQFF.

This clonotype was seen only a few times. The chain combines TRBV20-1 with TRBJ2-2; 7 positions match TRBD1. Germline loops: CDR1 DFQATT, CDR2 SNEGSKA (reference sequence). This CDR3 has 16 amino acids. J lost 0 bases, V lost 6 bases, and 10 bases had no gene match. The CDR3 loop reads CSADRIGQANTGELFF. The CDR3 nucleotides read TGCAGTGCAGACCGAATCGGACAGGCGAACACCGGGGAGCTGTTTTTT.

There are many counts of this clonotype. The gene calls are TRBV27 and TRBJ1-1; perhaps TRBD1 as D (5 bases). The V end lost 2 bases, the J end lost 7 bases, and 11 bases lay between the germline ends. This CDR3 region has 13 residues. In germline, CDR1 is MNHEY, CDR2 SMNVEV (reference sequence). For the CDR3, the DNA is TGTGCCAGCAGTTTAGGGGCAGCCTATGAAGCTTTCTTT. It codes for CASSLGAAYEAFF.

The chain couples TRBV5-1 to TRBJ2-5; the D gene is possibly TRBD1 (5 bases). Trimming stripped 0 bases from V and 12 bases from J, with 15 bases between. The CDR3 spans 13 residues. Germline V lookup: CDR1 SGHRS, CDR2 YFSETQ. The CDR3 reads CASSLDPGKVKYF. The CDR3 DNA sequence: TGCGCCAGCAGCTTGGATCCAGGGAAAGTGAAGTACTTC.

The table lists this clonotype with many counts. This sequence joins TRBV20-1 and TRBJ2-1, with TRBD1 as a possible D gene (6 bases). Between the trimmed V and J ends, which lost 4 bases and 0 bases, there was a span of 10 bases. This CDR3 has 14 amino acids. Germline V gives CDR1 DFQATT, CDR2 SNEGSKA (reference sequence). The CDR3 DNA reads TGCAGTGCTACCCGGGACACCTCCTACAATGAGCAGTTCTTC. This sequence encodes CSATRDTSYNEQFF.

The chain recombines TRBV3-1 with TRBJ1-4; TRBD1 matches 8 bases. Germline assignment: CDR1 LGHDT and CDR2 YNNKEL (reference sequence). The CDR3 has 16 residues. The trim removed 0 bases at V and 8 bases at J, leaving 8 bases unmatched. The DNA of the CDR3 is TGTGCCAGCAGCCAAGATCACGTGACAGGGGTCGAAAAACTGTTTTTT. Translated: CASSQDHVTGVEKLFF.

This clonotype was counted only a few times. Germline and junction disagree at one end, which may indicate a read error. V and J are TRBV7-8 and TRBJ2-2; perhaps TRBD2 as D (5 bases). CDR1 and CDR2 from the germline V gene are SGHVS and FQNEAQ. This CDR3 contains 16 residues. The DNA of the CDR3 is TGTGCCAGCAGCTCCCCTGTGTCGGGGAACACCGGGGAGCTATTTTTT. Protein sequence: CASSSPVSGNTGELFF. Using reference TRBV7-8 and TRBJ2-2 for the parts outside the CDR3, the full variable domain is GAGVSQSPRYKVAKRGQDVALRCDPISGHVSLFWYQQALGQGPEFLTYFQNEAQLDKSGLPSDRFFAERPEGSVSTLKIQRTQQEDSAVYLCASSSPVSGNTGELFFGEGSRLTVL.

This clonotype showed up many times. The chain uses TRBV18 and TRBJ1-1, with TRBD1 matching 9 bases. V lost 3 bases and J lost 5; bases outside the gene matches: 7. The CDR3 sequence is 15 residues long. CDR1 is KGHSH and CDR2 is LQKENI in the germline V gene. CDR3 in amino acids: CASSPGQGSWTEAFF. The CDR3 DNA reads as TGTGCCAGCTCACCCGGACAGGGGAGTTGGACTGAAGCTTTCTTT.

This clonotype was detected many times. The V call is TRBV18, the J call TRBJ1-6; D unclear. CDR3 length equals 15 residues. Per the germline V gene, CDR1 is KGHSH and CDR2 is LQKENI. The V end was cut by 3 bases, the J end by 5 bases, with 11 bases between. The CDR3 loop is CASSPAGTDNSPLHF. As DNA, the CDR3 is TGTGCCAGCTCACCGGCCGGAACAGATAATTCACCCCTCCACTTT.